The clone carrying this TCR beta chain was observed a handful of times. The data belong to a study of early T cells in non-severe SARS-CoV-2 infection. Each CDR3 protein gets one entry after TCRdb re-called the 5' RACE reads with MiXCR. The sample records 84,000 or so distinct CDR3 sequences, about 12% being singletons. V trimming: 5 bases; J trimming: 3 bases; junction bases outside the gene matches: 5. Germline V gene lookup returns CDR1 SGHNT and CDR2 YYREEE (reference sequence). The CDR3 spans 14 residues. The sequenced sample was whole blood. The chain has TRBV5-4 and TRBJ2-1, with 7 bases matching TRBD1. The clonotype was recovered from an adult who was a healthcare worker with PCR-confirmed SARS-CoV-2 infection or an uninfected control (not recorded which). CDR3 protein: CASRSTGFYNEQFF. The CDR3 coding sequence is TGTGCCAGCAGATCGACAGGGTTCTACAATGAGCAGTTCTTC.